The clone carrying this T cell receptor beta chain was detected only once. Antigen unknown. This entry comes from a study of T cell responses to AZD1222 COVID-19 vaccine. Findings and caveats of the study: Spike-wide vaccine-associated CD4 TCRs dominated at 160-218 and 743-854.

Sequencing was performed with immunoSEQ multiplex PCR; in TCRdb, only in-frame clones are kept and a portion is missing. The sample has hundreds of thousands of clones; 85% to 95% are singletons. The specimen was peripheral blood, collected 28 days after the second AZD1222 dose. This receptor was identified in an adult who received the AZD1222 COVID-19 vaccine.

The DNA for the CDR3 is TGTGCCACCAGTGCAGGGGGCTACGAGCAGTACTTC. Protein product: CATSAGGYEQYF. The chain is built from TRBV24-1 and TRBJ2-7, with 7 bases aligning to TRBD1. V dropped 5 bases and J dropped 3; count of bases not matched to a gene: 0. The CDR3 covers 12 residues. CDR1 and CDR2 from the germline V gene are KGHDR and SFDVKD.